A selection of T cell receptor beta chains follows, all from one sample in a study of T cells in Graves' hyperthyroidism and ophthalmopathy. TCRdb reprocessed the multiplex PCR reads with MiXCR, giving one entry per CDR3 protein. The sample contains more than 95,000 distinct CDR3 sequences, less than 55% of which appear only once. Sequences were obtained from blood. These receptors all come from a man in his forties or fifties with Graves' hyperthyroidism. The conserved cysteine and the conserved F or W are not part of the CDR3 here. Each record gives: V gene, CDR3 protein.

TRBV30 ACEQGYGYEQY
TRBV10-3 AISGATGVNPYGYT
TRBV7-2 ASSLPTSGGLSSYEQY
TRBV7-2 ASSRESMKWSEQY
TRBV19 ASSRDPRGQGVNEQF
TRBV20-1 SARRRDRGNTDTQY
TRBV5-1 ASSWDLNTIY
TRBV29-1 SVASGRNYEQY
TRBV10-3 AIRGGGVRDEQY
TRBV7-8 ASSLRGGGSDYT
TRBV2 ASRRDNQETQY
TRBV3-1 ASSQESQFYGYT
TRBV20-1 SARGTGLTDTQF
TRBV2 ARAGTGLSYEQYYGYT
TRBV30 AWSVRLSQF
TRBV7-2 ASSWGTGNGYT
TRBV6-1 ASRLPWRGTEAF
TRBV29-1 SVQGGTGETQY
TRBV7-9 AIGAVLEQY
TRBV2 ASSEGQLRYYNSPLQ
TRBV7-3 ASSSQTQY
TRBV15 ATSRDRSSGGKETQY
TRBV6-2/TRBV6-3 ASSWRGGGYNEQF
TRBV25-1 ASGGTGNSPLH
TRBV5-6 ASSLGRGGYGYT
TRBV12-3/TRBV12-4 ASSLEGDTQY
TRBV5-1 ASSLDGSGYGQY
TRBV6-2/TRBV6-3 ASCLTDYNEQF
TRBV20-1 SASGLGGARYNEQF
TRBV3-1 ASSQDARDQY
TRBV5-1 ASSSGGGQSGDEQF
TRBV19 ASSGVITNYGYT
TRBV4-1 ASSQEVYSPLH
TRBV25-1 ASSVSPWETQY
TRBV20-1 SAHRGGIESEQF
TRBV12-3/TRBV12-4 ASSYVRRGGVGNIQY
TRBV6-1 ASRGPHGGYT
TRBV12-3/TRBV12-4 ASSLGWGDSLEKLF
TRBV6-2/TRBV6-3 ASSLGHDEQF
TRBV7-3 ASSPSVGQSQPQH
TRBV19 ASSMTDSGTGEQY
TRBV7-2 ASSLPTIAYEQY
TRBV15 ATSRDRTASGSTIY
TRBV2 ASTGTGRNPY
TRBV19 ASSSPSGVKETQY
TRBV28 ASSLERRGRGYT
TRBV29-1 SIQGTSGGQETQY
TRBV20-1 SARGTGLGNT
TRBV29-1 SYRPSGEQY
TRBV9 ASSVATRKGENEQY
TRBV7-9 AGGRLTDTQY
TRBV29-1 SASIAVITDTQY
TRBV5-6 ASKQGTREQY
TRBV7-8 ASSSPGPSYNEQF
TRBV2 ASRVSLNTEAF